This T cell receptor (beta chain) is from a study of T cells in Graves' hyperthyroidism and ophthalmopathy. Study results and limitations: The model identified upcoming ophthalmopathy a median approximately seven months ahead of onset. Separating ophthalmopathy from stable hyperthyroidism was achieved by a 13 V-J model. Most expanded thyroid clonotypes above 0.001 recurred in blood.

Diagnostic decisions used clinical symptoms, serum thyroxine and TRAb, thyroid ultrasound and orbital computed tomography. Details on this clonotype: Antigen unknown.

Between the trimmed V and J ends, which lost 4 bases and 7 bases, there was a span of 13 bases. This CDR3 region has 14 residues. Germline assignment: CDR1 SEHNR and CDR2 FQNEAQ (reference sequence). Amplification targeted TCR beta CDR3 regions from RNA transcripts. The HTBI set primed first-round TCR CDR3 RT-PCR. TCRdb reprocessed the multiplex PCR reads via MiXCR and lists one record per CDR3 protein. Among around 620,000 distinct CDR3 sequences listed, around 42% were seen once. The TCR sequence derives from an adult woman with Graves' disease, either hyperthyroidism or ophthalmopathy (not recorded which). V is TRBV7-9 and J is TRBJ2-2; possibly TRBD1 or TRBD2 for D (5 bases each). Material for sequencing was peripheral blood or thyroid tissue (not recorded which). CDR3 sequence reads: CASSWWGEGGELFF. The CDR3 DNA reads TGTGCCAGCAGCTGGTGGGGCGAGGGCGGGGAGCTGTTTTTT.